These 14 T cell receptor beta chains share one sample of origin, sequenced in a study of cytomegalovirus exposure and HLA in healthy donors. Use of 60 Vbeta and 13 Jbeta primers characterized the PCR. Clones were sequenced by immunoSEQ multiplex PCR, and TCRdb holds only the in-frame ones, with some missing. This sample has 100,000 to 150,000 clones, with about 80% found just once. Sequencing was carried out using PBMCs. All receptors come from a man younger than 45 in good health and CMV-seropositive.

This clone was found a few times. The CDR3 DNA sequence: TGCGCCAGCTCGAAACTCACAGATACGCAGTATTTT. Translating it yields CASSKLTDTQYF. The chain joins TRBV5-1 to TRBJ2-3; D not certain. CDR1 SGHRS and CDR2 YFSETQ come from the germline V gene. The CDR3 runs to 12 residues. V was clipped by 7 bases and J by 2 bases, with 8 bases between them. The variable domain in full, completed from reference TRBV5-1 and TRBJ2-3, reads KAGVTQTPRYLIKTRGQQVTLSCSPISGHRSVSWYQQTPGQGLQFLFEYFSETQRNKGNFPGRFSGRQFSNSRSEMNVSTLELGDSALYLCASSKLTDTQYFGPGTRLTVL.

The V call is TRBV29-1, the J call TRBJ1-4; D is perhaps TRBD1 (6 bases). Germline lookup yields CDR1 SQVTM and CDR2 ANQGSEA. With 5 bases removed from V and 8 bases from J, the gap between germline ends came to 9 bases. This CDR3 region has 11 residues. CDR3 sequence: CSVSRGEKLFF. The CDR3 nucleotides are TGCAGCGTTTCAAGGGGGGAAAAACTGTTTTTT.

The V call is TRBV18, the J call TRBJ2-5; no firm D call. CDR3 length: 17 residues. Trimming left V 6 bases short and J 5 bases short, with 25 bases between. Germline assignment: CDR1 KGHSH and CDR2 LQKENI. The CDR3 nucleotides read TGTGCCAGCTCCCCTCGCTTTTCGGGTTCTGACCGGGAGACCCAGTACTTC. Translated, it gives CASSPRFSGSDRETQYF.

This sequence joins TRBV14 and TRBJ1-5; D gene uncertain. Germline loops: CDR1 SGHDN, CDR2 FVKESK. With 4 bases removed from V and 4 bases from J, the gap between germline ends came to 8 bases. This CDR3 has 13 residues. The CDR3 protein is CASSPDSNQPQHF. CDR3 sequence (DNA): TGTGCCAGCAGCCCGGACTCAAATCAGCCCCAGCATTTT.

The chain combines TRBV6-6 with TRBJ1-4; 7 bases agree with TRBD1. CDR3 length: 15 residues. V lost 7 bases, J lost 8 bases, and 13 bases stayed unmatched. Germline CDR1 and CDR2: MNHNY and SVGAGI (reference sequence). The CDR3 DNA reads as TGTGCCAGCACCCGGCAGACAGGGTTGGAGGAAAAACTGTTTTTT. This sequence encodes CASTRQTGLEEKLFF.

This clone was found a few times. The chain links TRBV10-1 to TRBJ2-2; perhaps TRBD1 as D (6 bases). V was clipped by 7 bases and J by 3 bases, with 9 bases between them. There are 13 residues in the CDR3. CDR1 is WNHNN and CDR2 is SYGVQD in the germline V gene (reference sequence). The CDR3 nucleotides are TGCGCCAGCACCTCAGGGGACACCGGGGAGCTGTTTTTT. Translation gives CASTSGDTGELFF.

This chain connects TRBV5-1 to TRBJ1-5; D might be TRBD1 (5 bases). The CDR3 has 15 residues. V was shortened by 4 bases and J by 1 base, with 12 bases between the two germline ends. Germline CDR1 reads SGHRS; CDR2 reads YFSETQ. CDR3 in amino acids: CASSPGAGSNQPQHF. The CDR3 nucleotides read TGCGCCAGCAGCCCTGGTGCAGGGAGCAATCAGCCCCAGCATTTT.

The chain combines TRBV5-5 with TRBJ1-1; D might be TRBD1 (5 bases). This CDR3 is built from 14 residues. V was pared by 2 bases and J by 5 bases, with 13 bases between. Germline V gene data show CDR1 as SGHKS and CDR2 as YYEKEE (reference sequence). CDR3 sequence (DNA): TGTGCCAGCAGCTTTCTGACCGGGGGGACTGAAGCTTTCTTT. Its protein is CASSFLTGGTEAFF.

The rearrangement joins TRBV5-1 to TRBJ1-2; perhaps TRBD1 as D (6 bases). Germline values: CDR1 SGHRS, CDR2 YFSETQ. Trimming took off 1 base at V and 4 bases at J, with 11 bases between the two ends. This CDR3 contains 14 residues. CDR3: CASSLLQGTYGYTF. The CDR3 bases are TGCGCCAGCAGCTTGCTACAGGGAACCTATGGCTACACCTTC.

CDR3 region: CASSFDRSRGLGTEAFF. The CDR3 bases are TGCGCCAGCAGCTTTGACAGGTCACGGGGTTTGGGCACTGAAGCTTTCTTT. The chain combines TRBV5-1 with TRBJ1-1; possibly TRBD1 for D (6 bases). CDR1 is SGHRS and CDR2 is YFSETQ in the germline V gene. The CDR3 loop spans 17 amino acids. Trimming removed 2 bases from V and 4 bases from J, with 21 bases in between.

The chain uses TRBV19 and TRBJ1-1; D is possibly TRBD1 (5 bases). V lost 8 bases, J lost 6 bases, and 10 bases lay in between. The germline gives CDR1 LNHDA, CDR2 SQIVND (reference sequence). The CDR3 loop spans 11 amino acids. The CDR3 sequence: CASGHEAEAFF. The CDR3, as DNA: TGTGCCAGTGGACATGAAGCTGAAGCTTTCTTT.

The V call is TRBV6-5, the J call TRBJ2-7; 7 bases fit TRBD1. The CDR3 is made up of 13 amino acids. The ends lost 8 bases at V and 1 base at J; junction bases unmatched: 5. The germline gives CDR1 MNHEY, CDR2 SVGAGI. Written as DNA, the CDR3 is TGTGCCAGCGGAAAGGGGGCGTCCTACGAGCAGTACTTC. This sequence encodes CASGKGASYEQYF.

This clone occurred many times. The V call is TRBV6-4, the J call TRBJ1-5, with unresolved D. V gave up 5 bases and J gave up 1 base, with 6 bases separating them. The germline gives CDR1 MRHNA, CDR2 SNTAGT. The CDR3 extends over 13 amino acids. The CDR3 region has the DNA TGTGCCAGCAGTATTTCGAGCAATCAGCCCCAGCATTTT. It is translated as CASSISSNQPQHF.

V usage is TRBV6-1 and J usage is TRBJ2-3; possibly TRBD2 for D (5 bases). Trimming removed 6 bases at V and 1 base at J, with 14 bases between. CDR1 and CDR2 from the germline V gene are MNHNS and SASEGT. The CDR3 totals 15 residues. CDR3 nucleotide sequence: TGTGCCAGCAGCAGTGAGGGCCGGGGCACAGATACGCAGTATTTT. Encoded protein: CASSSEGRGTDTQYF.